What follows are 9 T cell receptor beta chains derived from one specimen sequenced in a study of blood T cell repertoires in COVID-19. Data came from immunoSEQ multiplex PCR; TCRdb stores just in-frame clones and leaves some out. The sample gives 65,000 to 90,000 clones, more than 80% of which show up once; 6.9% is in the top ten. The specimen was peripheral blood. Receptor source: a human donor in a cohort sampled during active COVID-19.

The gene calls are TRBV5-6 and TRBJ1-5; D not resolved. The CDR3 is made up of 17 amino acids. The V end was cut by 0 bases, the J end by 2 bases, with 15 bases between. Germline V CDR1 and CDR2: SGHDT, YYEEEE. CDR3 in DNA: TGTGCCAGCAGCTTGGCCACAAACACGGGAGGCAATCAGCCCCAGCATTTT. Translated, it gives CASSLATNTGGNQPQHF.

The chain recombines TRBV2 with TRBJ2-3, with 9 bases aligning to TRBD2. V trimming: 3 bases; J trimming: 0 bases; junction bases outside the gene matches: 10. Per germline, CDR1 SNHLY and CDR2 FYNNEI. The CDR3 runs 18 residues. The CDR3 protein is CASSDPGGSGGSTDTQYF. DNA of the CDR3: TGTGCCAGCAGTGATCCAGGGGGTAGCGGGGGAAGCACAGATACGCAGTATTTT.

The chain recombines TRBV5-4 with TRBJ2-7, with 8 bases that match TRBD2. Losses at the gene ends were 0 bases for V and 2 bases for J; bases not matched to a gene: 7. The CDR3 is made up of 16 amino acids. Germline V gives CDR1 SGHNT, CDR2 YYREEE (reference sequence). As DNA, the CDR3 is TGTGCCAGCAGCTTGGCCGGCGGGACTAGGGCCTACGAGCAGTACTTC. This gives the protein CASSLAGGTRAYEQYF. Combining the CDR3 with reference TRBV5-4 and TRBJ2-7 gives the whole variable domain ETGVTQSPTHLIKTRGQQVTLRCSSQSGHNTVSWYQQALGQGPQFIFQYYREEENGRGNFPPRFSGLQFPNYSSELNVNALELDDSALYLCASSLAGGTRAYEQYFGPGTRLTVT.

The table lists this clone with a count of one. The chain employs TRBV7-7 and TRBJ2-5; TRBD2 matches 10 bases. The V gene's germline CDR1 is SSHAT and CDR2 FNYEAQ (reference sequence). The ends lost 5 bases at V and 5 bases at J; junction bases unmatched: 14. The CDR3 sequence is 17 residues long. The CDR3 loop reads CASSGRVSGGPWETQYF. CDR3 DNA: TGTGCCAGCAGCGGTAGGGTTAGCGGGGGGCCCTGGGAGACCCAGTACTTC.

This chain joins TRBV2 and TRBJ2-1, with D unresolved. Germline V lookup: CDR1 SNHLY, CDR2 FYNNEI. This CDR3 contains 14 residues. Trimming stripped 2 bases from V and 6 bases from J, with 11 bases between. The chain's CDR3 is CASSEPSGGNEQFF. CDR3 bases: TGTGCCAGCAGTGAACCAAGTGGCGGCAATGAGCAGTTCTTC.

The J gene is TRBJ2-7, the V gene TRBV19; the match to TRBD1 covers 7 bases. V was clipped by 4 bases and J by 4 bases; unmatched bases: 10. CDR1 LNHDA and CDR2 SQIVND come from the germline V gene (reference sequence). This CDR3 contains 15 residues. CDR3 amino acids: CASSTQQGTLYEQYF. The DNA of the CDR3 is TGTGCCAGTAGTACCCAACAGGGGACCCTTTACGAGCAGTACTTC. The full variable domain, completed using reference TRBV19 and TRBJ2-7, is DGGITQSPKYLFRKEGQNVTLSCEQNLNHDAMYWYRQDPGQGLRLIYYSQIVNDFQKGDIAEGYSVSREKKESFPLTVTSAQKNPTAFYLCASSTQQGTLYEQYFGPGTRLTVT.

V and J are TRBV7-2 and TRBJ1-1; D ambiguous. V gave up 5 bases and J gave up 1 base, with 8 bases separating them. The CDR3 covers 13 residues. Germline V CDR1 and CDR2: SGHTA, FQGNSA. In DNA, the CDR3 is TGTGCCAGCAGCCGGCAGGCGAACACTGAAGCTTTCTTT. Residues: CASSRQANTEAFF.

This sequence joins TRBV19 and TRBJ2-6; possible D gene TRBD1, 6 bases. This CDR3 region has 17 residues. The germline gives CDR1 LNHDA, CDR2 SQIVND (reference sequence). Trimming removed 7 bases from V and 0 bases from J, with 16 bases in between. CDR3 DNA sequence: TGTGCCAGTAATACAGGGTTGAATCGCTCTGGGGCCAACGTCCTGACTTTC. It specifies CASNTGLNRSGANVLTF.

The chain has TRBV29-1 and TRBJ1-1; D perhaps matches TRBD1 (5 bases). The CDR3 runs 14 residues. Germline CDR1 SQVTM, CDR2 ANQGSEA. The V gene lost 1 base and the J gene lost 5 bases, with 14 bases spanning the gap. The CDR3 DNA is TGCAGCGTTGAAGGACCCGACAGTCGGACTGAAGCTTTCTTT. Its translation is CSVEGPDSRTEAFF.